The clone carrying this T cell receptor beta chain was observed many times. Its target is not known. The sample belongs to a study of molecular identifiers for immune sequencing clone quantification. Study results and caveats: The share of molecules held by clones above 20 RNA copies was over 99% in effector cells and under 1% in naive cells.

CDR1 LGHNA and CDR2 YSLEER come from the germline V gene. This CDR3 region has 15 residues. The V and J ends lost 1 base and 1 base, in that order; junction bases with no gene match: 0. Naive CD8 T cells were sorted, and the gate applied was CD8+CD4-CCR7+CD45RA+. TCRdb ran MiXCR on the PCR reads and lists one entry per CDR3 protein. The sample holds about 640,000 distinct CDR3 sequences, 20% seen once. The rearrangement links TRBV4-3 to TRBJ2-7, with 11 bases matching TRBD1. What was sequenced was naive CD8+ T cells from blood, with Jurkat cell RNA spiked in. Sample subset: FACS-sorted CD8+CD4-CCR7+CD45RA+ naive T cells. The source is a human donor in good health. Some libraries in this study had Jurkat cell RNA spiked in. The DNA for the CDR3 is TGCGCCAGCAGCCAAGGGGACAGGGGGTCCTACGAGCAGTACTTC. Its protein is CASSQGDRGSYEQYF.